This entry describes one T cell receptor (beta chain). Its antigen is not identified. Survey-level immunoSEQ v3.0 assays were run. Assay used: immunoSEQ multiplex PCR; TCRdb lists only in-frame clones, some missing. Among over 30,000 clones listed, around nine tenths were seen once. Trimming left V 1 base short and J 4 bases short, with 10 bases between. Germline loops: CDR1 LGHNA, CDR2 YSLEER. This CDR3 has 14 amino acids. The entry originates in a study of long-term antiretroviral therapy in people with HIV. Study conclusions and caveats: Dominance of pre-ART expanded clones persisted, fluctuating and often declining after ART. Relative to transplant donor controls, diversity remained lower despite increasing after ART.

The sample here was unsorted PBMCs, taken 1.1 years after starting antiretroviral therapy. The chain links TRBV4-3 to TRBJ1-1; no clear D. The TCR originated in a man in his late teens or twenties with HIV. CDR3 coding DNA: TGCGCCAGCAGCCAAGCAAGAAGGCGCACTGAAGCTTTCTTT. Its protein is CASSQARRRTEAFF.